Listed here are 25 T cell receptor beta chains from one sample, sequenced in a study of T-cell reconstitution after alpha-beta-depleted transplantation in children. Researchers prepared the TCRbeta library using unique molecular identifiers, the study reports. TCRdb fed the PCR reads into MiXCR, producing one record per CDR3 protein. The sample includes 600,000 or so distinct CDR3 sequences, 20% to 25% seen only once; the top ten take around 14%. Sequences were derived from PBMCs, mostly from graft donor cells, sampled 360 days after TCRalphabeta/CD19-depleted stem cell transplant. Receptor source: a boy less than two years old who had a stem cell transplant for acute myeloid leukemia, so the T cells may come from the graft donor.

V and J are TRBV12-3 or TRBV12-4 and TRBJ1-1; D call uncertain. This CDR3 has 12 amino acids. V was clipped by 2 bases and J by 8 bases, with 9 bases between them. CDR3 nucleotides: TGTGCCAGCAGTTTACCAGCATTAGAAGCTTTCTTT. Its protein product is CASSLPALEAFF.

This chain joins TRBV6-2 or TRBV6-3 and TRBJ2-3, with 8 bases identical to TRBD2. Germline lookup yields CDR1 MNHEY and CDR2 SVGEGT. The CDR3 totals 17 residues. V lost 0 bases, J lost 6 bases, and 11 bases stayed unmatched. DNA for the CDR3: TGTGCCAGCAGTTACTCGAGACTAGCGCGGTCTTTGGATACGCAGTATTTT. Translated: CASSYSRLARSLDTQYF.

The table lists this clonotype with many counts. CDR3 in DNA: TGTGCCAGCAGTTTATCCGGGGGCGTAGAGACCCAGTACTTC. This sequence encodes CASSLSGGVETQYF. This chain links TRBV12-3 or TRBV12-4 with TRBJ2-5; perhaps D is TRBD1 or TRBD2 (6 bases each). The V gene lost 2 bases and the J gene lost 4 bases, with 11 bases spanning the gap. This CDR3 is 14 amino acids long.

The chain has TRBV7-2 and TRBJ2-7; no firm D call. The V end lost 1 base, the J end lost 1 base, and 11 bases lay between the germline ends. In germline, CDR1 is SGHTA, CDR2 FQGNSA. The CDR3 contains 15 residues. The CDR3 DNA follows: TGTGCCAGCAGCTTAGGTGGTGGACGGTCCTACGAGCAGTACTTC. Translated: CASSLGGGRSYEQYF. Looking up the rest from reference TRBV7-2 and TRBJ2-7 gives the full variable domain: GAGVSQSPSNKVTEKGKDVELRCDPISGHTALYWYRQSLGQGLEFLIYFQGNSAPDKSGLPSDRFSAERTGGSVSTLTIQRTQQEDSAVYLCASSLGGGRSYEQYFGPGTRLTVT.

This clonotype has at least ten counts. The rearrangement uses TRBV20-1 and TRBJ2-1, with a weak D call TRBD2 (6 bases). Germline CDR1 and CDR2: DFQATT and SNEGSKA (reference sequence). This CDR3 contains 13 residues. The V and J ends lost 6 bases and 5 bases respectively, with 14 bases between them. The CDR3 region is CSAREEGDNEQFF. The DNA of the CDR3 is TGCAGTGCCAGGGAGGAAGGGGACAATGAGCAGTTCTTC.

The CDR3 coding sequence is TGTGCCAGCAGCCAAGAGACCCCCGTTGTGGCCTACGAGCAGTACTTC. Translation: CASSQETPVVAYEQYF. This chain connects TRBV4-2 to TRBJ2-7; no clear D gene. The length of the CDR3 is 16 residues. CDR1 and CDR2 (germline): LGHNA, YNFKEQ. Trimming shortened V by 0 bases and J by 2 bases, and 14 bases separated the two germline ends.

V gene TRBV12-3 or TRBV12-4 combines with J gene TRBJ2-7, with D possibly being TRBD1 (5 bases). V was cut by 6 bases and J by 2 bases, with 8 bases left in between. The CDR3 contains 12 residues. CDR3 nucleotides: TGTGCCAGCAGGTGGGGCCCCTACGAGCAGTACTTC. Protein sequence: CASRWGPYEQYF.

This clonotype was recorded many times. This chain links TRBV3-1 with TRBJ1-5; TRBD1 might be the D (5 bases). The germline gives CDR1 LGHDT, CDR2 YNNKEL (reference sequence). CDR3 length: 14 amino acids. V was trimmed by 6 bases and J by 7 bases, leaving 16 bases between them. The CDR3 reads CASSNIRDSQPQHF. The CDR3 region has the DNA TGTGCCAGCAGTAATATCAGGGATAGCCAGCCCCAGCATTTT.

This clonotype was seen only a few times. The chain has TRBV6-2 or TRBV6-3 and TRBJ2-6; D unresolved. The CDR3 extends over 13 amino acids. Trimming removed 5 bases at V and 2 bases at J, with 4 bases between. The germline gives CDR1 MNHEY, CDR2 SVGEGT. The chain's CDR3 is CASSPPGANVLTF. CDR3 bases: TGTGCCAGCAGTCCCCCTGGGGCCAACGTCCTGACTTTC.

The chain is built from TRBV12-3 or TRBV12-4 and TRBJ2-4; D possibly corresponds to TRBD1 (5 bases). The CDR3 has 16 residues. Trimming took off 5 bases at V and 0 bases at J, with 14 bases between the two ends. The CDR3 region has the DNA TGTGCCAGCAGTGCCCCACAGGTTCTAGCCAAAAACATTCAGTACTTC. Its protein product is CASSAPQVLAKNIQYF.

This clonotype was seen a few times. The chain employs TRBV12-3 or TRBV12-4 and TRBJ1-5; TRBD1 agrees at 7 bases. V lost 6 bases, J lost 6 bases, and 11 bases stayed unmatched. This CDR3 region has 15 residues. The CDR3 here is CASSPGQQPSQPQHF. In DNA form, the CDR3 reads TGTGCCAGCAGCCCGGGACAGCAACCCAGTCAGCCCCAGCATTTT.

This clonotype was picked up a small number of times. This chain connects TRBV10-3 to TRBJ2-1; 10 positions match TRBD1. The CDR3 spans 15 residues. Trimming cost V 0 bases and J 10 bases; bases outside gene matches: 6. Germline V gene lookup returns CDR1 ENHRY and CDR2 SYGVKD. CDR3 residues: CAISESNPGQGEQFF. The CDR3 DNA reads as TGTGCCATCAGTGAGTCCAACCCGGGACAGGGGGAGCAGTTCTTC.

This clonotype was counted once. The chain recombines TRBV9 with TRBJ2-5, with D possibly being TRBD1 (6 bases). The CDR3 is made up of 13 amino acids. CDR1 is SGDLS and CDR2 is YYNGEE in the germline V gene. The V end was cut by 2 bases, the J end by 4 bases, with 9 bases between. For the CDR3, the DNA is TGTGCCAGCAGCGTGTGGGGGCCAGAGACCCAGTACTTC. Its translation is CASSVWGPETQYF.

This chain links TRBV10-3 with TRBJ1-5; no clear D gene. Germline CDR1 ENHRY, CDR2 SYGVKD. V lost 3 bases and J 5 bases, leaving 8 bases between the germline ends. The CDR3 is made up of 13 amino acids. The CDR3 loop reads CAISDIGDQPQHF. For the CDR3, the DNA is TGTGCCATCAGTGACATCGGGGATCAGCCCCAGCATTTT.

This sequence joins TRBV12-3 or TRBV12-4 and TRBJ2-4; tentative D call: TRBD1 (6 bases). This CDR3 spans 19 amino acids. Deletions cut 4 bases from V and 1 base from J, with 23 bases between. CDR3 residues: CASSSRDTHLAPAKNIQYF. DNA of the CDR3: TGTGCCAGCAGTTCCCGGGACACCCACTTAGCGCCGGCCAAAAACATTCAGTACTTC.

This clonotype appeared a few times. The chain carries TRBV20-1 and TRBJ1-1, with TRBD1 as a possible D gene (5 bases). The germline CDR1 and CDR2 sequences are DFQATT and SNEGSKA (reference sequence). Trimming removed 3 bases at V and 3 bases at J, with 11 bases between. The CDR3 consists of 13 residues. In nucleotides, the CDR3 is TGCAGTGCTAGCCTCAGGGAGGACACTGAAGCTTTCTTT. Translating it yields CSASLREDTEAFF.

This clonotype was recorded many times. The chain has TRBV28 and TRBJ2-7; D not resolved. Germline values: CDR1 MDHEN, CDR2 SYDVKM. The CDR3 runs to 11 residues. V was cut by 7 bases and J by 4 bases, with 8 bases left in between. CDR3 loop: CASKRVYEQYF. In DNA, the CDR3 is TGTGCCAGCAAACGTGTTTACGAGCAGTACTTC.

This chain links TRBV5-6 with TRBJ2-7, with 7 bases lining up with TRBD1. The CDR3 covers 15 residues. Germline V gives CDR1 SGHDT, CDR2 YYEEEE. After removal of 3 bases from V and 1 base from J, the junction contained 7 bases not matched to a gene. CDR3 nucleotide sequence: TGTGCCAGCAGCTGGGGGACAGCCAATTCCTACGAGCAGTACGTC. Protein: CASSWGTANSYEQYV.

This chain uses TRBV7-2 with TRBJ2-5, with D uncertain. Germline V gene lookup returns CDR1 SGHTA and CDR2 FQGNSA. This CDR3 has 16 residues. Trimming removed 1 base at V and 5 bases at J, with 17 bases between. The CDR3 DNA reads TGTGCCAGCAGCTTAGGGTGGATGGGTACGGGCGAGACCCAGTACTTC. The encoded protein is CASSLGWMGTGETQYF.

This clonotype was detected only a few times. This chain joins TRBV20-1 and TRBJ2-3, with D unresolved. There are 13 residues in the CDR3. V was cut by 2 bases and J by 0 bases, with 6 bases left in between. Germline V CDR1 and CDR2: DFQATT, SNEGSKA (reference sequence). The CDR3 reads CSARPSSTDTQYF. CDR3 coding DNA: TGCAGTGCTAGACCCAGTAGCACAGATACGCAGTATTTT.

J is TRBJ2-1 and V is TRBV7-3; the match to TRBD2 covers 9 bases. Trimming cost V 6 bases and J 4 bases; bases outside gene matches: 10. CDR3 length: 16 residues. Germline V lookup: CDR1 SGHTA, CDR2 FQGTGA. The CDR3 spells CASSTTGTSKYNEQFF. The CDR3 DNA follows: TGTGCCAGCAGTACAACCGGGACTAGCAAATACAATGAGCAGTTCTTC.

Only a few counts were recorded for this clonotype. The genes are TRBV7-9 and TRBJ2-1, with D possibly called TRBD1 or TRBD2 (5 bases each). Germline CDR1 reads SEHNR; CDR2 reads FQNEAQ (reference sequence). This CDR3 comprises 15 residues. Trimming pared 5 bases from V and 7 bases from J, leaving 18 bases between. CDR3 in amino acids: CASSPGTLRGNEQFF. Written as DNA, the CDR3 is TGTGCCAGCAGCCCCGGGACCCTTCGAGGAAATGAGCAGTTCTTC.

V is TRBV10-3 and J is TRBJ2-7; D is perhaps TRBD1 or TRBD2 (6 bases each). Between the trimmed V and J ends, which lost 7 bases and 5 bases, there was a span of 18 bases. The CDR3 runs 14 residues. CDR1 is ENHRY, CDR2 SYGVKD, per germline. The CDR3 reads CAITRQEGGDEQYF. CDR3 DNA: TGTGCCATCACCAGACAGGAGGGGGGCGACGAGCAGTACTTC.

This clonotype was counted only a few times. The chain combines TRBV12-3 or TRBV12-4 with TRBJ1-5, with D maybe TRBD1 (5 bases). The CDR3 extends over 13 amino acids. Between the trimmed V and J ends, which lost 3 bases and 6 bases, there was a span of 9 bases. CDR3 DNA sequence: TGTGCCAGCAGTTTTGGACACCTTCAGCCCCAGCATTTT. Translated, it gives CASSFGHLQPQHF.

This clonotype was seen a few times. V and J are TRBV20-1 and TRBJ2-2; D might be TRBD1 (6 bases). V lost 6 bases to trimming and J lost 4 bases, with 24 bases between them. The V gene's germline CDR1 is DFQATT and CDR2 SNEGSKA (reference sequence). The CDR3 is made up of 17 amino acids. The CDR3 DNA reads TGCAGTGCCTTACCTTACCCCAGGGGAGAGAGCACCGGGGAGCTGTTTTTT. Translating it yields CSALPYPRGESTGELFF.